The 26 T cell receptor beta chains below all came from one sample that was sequenced in a study of identical twins. A single record per CDR3 protein comes from TCRdb applying MiXCR to the 5' RACE reads. The sample shows 550,000 to 700,000 distinct CDR3 sequences, approximately 22% of them seen only once. These data were also filed under a second study, of T cells expressing NK-cell markers.

The sample taken for sequencing was PBMCs. The receptors shown here come from a young woman in good health.

The rearrangement links TRBV5-1 to TRBJ2-1; the match to TRBD1 covers 10 bases. Germline CDR1 is SGHRS and CDR2 is YFSETQ. The CDR3 has 20 residues. J was trimmed by 0 bases and V by 4 bases; bases with no gene match: 16. The CDR3 spells CASSLGDRGRFGSSYNEQFF. The DNA for the CDR3 is TGCGCCAGCAGCCTGGGGGACAGGGGCCGGTTTGGGAGCTCCTACAATGAGCAGTTCTTC. Full variable domain (missing parts from reference TRBV5-1 and TRBJ2-1): KAGVTQTPRYLIKTRGQQVTLSCSPISGHRSVSWYQQTPGQGLQFLFEYFSETQRNKGNFPGRFSGRQFSNSRSEMNVSTLELGDSALYLCASSLGDRGRFGSSYNEQFFGPGTRLTVL.

This clonotype has more than one count but fewer than ten. This rearrangement joins TRBV29-1 to TRBJ2-3; weak D call: TRBD1 (6 bases). Germline V gene data show CDR1 as SQVTM and CDR2 as ANQGSEA. CDR3 size: 11 residues. V lost 7 bases and J lost 5, with 10 bases in between. The CDR3 DNA follows: TGCAGCGGTCAGGGGTTAGATACGCAGTATTTT. Translation gives CSGQGLDTQYF.

This clonotype was detected a few times. This chain joins TRBV20-1 and TRBJ1-1; a possible D gene is TRBD1 (6 bases). CDR3 length equals 12 residues. V dropped 3 bases and J dropped 5 bases, with 10 bases sitting between them. Germline V gene sequence: CDR1 DFQATT, CDR2 SNEGSKA (reference sequence). Here the CDR3 reads CSASQGLTEAFF. In DNA, the CDR3 is TGCAGTGCTAGTCAGGGGTTGACTGAAGCTTTCTTT.

This chain connects TRBV29-1 to TRBJ2-1, with unresolved D. V was cut by 4 bases and J by 0 bases, with 13 bases left in between. Per germline, CDR1 SQVTM and CDR2 ANQGSEA. The CDR3 has 15 amino acids. The CDR3, as DNA: TGCAGCGTTGTAGGCTCCTCTAGCTCCTACAATGAGCAGTTCTTC. Amino acid sequence: CSVVGSSSSYNEQFF.

This clonotype was recorded a few times. This chain links TRBV5-1 with TRBJ2-3; 11 bases are shared with TRBD2. The CDR3 consists of 15 residues. Germline V gene data show CDR1 as SGHRS and CDR2 as YFSETQ. The J segment lost 2 bases and the V segment lost 5 bases, leaving 4 bases of the junction unmatched. CDR3 bases: TGCGCCAGCAGGGCGACTAGCGGGGCCACAGATACGCAGTATTTT. Translation: CASRATSGATDTQYF.

At least ten counts were recorded for this clonotype. The chain uses TRBV6-5 and TRBJ1-1; D gene ambiguous. Germline values: CDR1 MNHEY, CDR2 SVGAGI. Trimming shortened V by 4 bases and J by 1 base, and 10 bases separated the two germline ends. There are 14 residues in the CDR3. CDR3 protein: CASSSTQPNTEAFF. The CDR3, as DNA: TGTGCCAGCAGTTCTACACAACCGAACACTGAAGCTTTCTTT.

This clonotype occurred a few times. J is TRBJ1-6 and V is TRBV4-2; no definite D call. Trimming removed 4 bases at V and 8 bases at J, with 18 bases between. The CDR3 runs 16 residues. Germline V gene data show CDR1 as LGHNA and CDR2 as YNFKEQ. Here the CDR3 DNA reads TGTGCCAGCAGCCCGAGACCGGGTCCTGGGGATTCACCCCTCCACTTT. It specifies CASSPRPGPGDSPLHF.

This chain links TRBV10-3 with TRBJ2-7; D gene unclear. V dropped 4 bases and J dropped 7 bases, with 8 bases sitting between them. CDR3 size: 11 residues. CDR1 is ENHRY and CDR2 is SYGVKD in the germline V gene. CDR3 sequence reads: CAISGGHEQYF. The CDR3, as DNA: TGTGCCATCAGTGGAGGCCATGAGCAGTACTTC.

This clonotype was detected a few times. J is TRBJ2-2 and V is TRBV5-1; 8 bases agree with TRBD2. V dropped 1 base and J dropped 7; count of bases not matched to a gene: 3. This CDR3 region has 14 residues. CDR1 is SGHRS, CDR2 YFSETQ, per germline. For the CDR3, the DNA is TGCGCCAGCAGCTTGAGCGGGAGCGGCGGGGAGCTGTTTTTT. Amino acids: CASSLSGSGGELFF.

This clonotype has just a few counts. The rearrangement joins TRBV21-1 to TRBJ2-3. TRBV21-1 is a recognized pseudogene. The length of the CDR3 is 16 residues. CDR3 sequence reads: CASSTLNELSTDTQYF. Written as DNA, the CDR3 is TGTGCCAGCAGCACCCTTAATGAGCTCAGCACAGATACGCAGTATTTT.

This clonotype was detected a few times. V gene TRBV6-1 combines with J gene TRBJ1-2, with TRBD1 matching over 7 bases. CDR3 length: 17 residues. J gave up 0 bases and V 7 bases, and 14 bases lay outside the gene matches. CDR1 and CDR2 from the germline V gene are MNHNS and SASEGT. This chain's CDR3 is CASTYGRQGLANYGYTF. In DNA form, the CDR3 reads TGTGCCAGCACCTACGGGCGACAGGGCCTCGCTAACTATGGCTACACCTTC.

This clonotype has just a few counts. The genes are TRBV20-1 and TRBJ2-7, with a possible D match to TRBD1 (6 bases). Germline CDR1 is DFQATT and CDR2 is SNEGSKA (reference sequence). This CDR3 is built from 16 residues. Between the trimmed V and J ends, which lost 5 bases and 0 bases, there was a span of 20 bases. Here the CDR3 reads CSAHLPDRLSSYEQYF. The CDR3 nucleotides read TGCAGTGCTCACCTCCCAGACAGGCTTAGCTCCTACGAGCAGTACTTC.

The CDR3 DNA reads as TGCAGTGCTATTTCGCTCCGGGACCATATATGGTACCAAGAGACCCAGTACTTC. It yields the protein CSAISLRDHIWYQETQYF. The genes are TRBV20-1 and TRBJ2-5; possibly TRBD1 or TRBD2 for D (5 bases each). Per germline, CDR1 DFQATT and CDR2 SNEGSKA (reference sequence). Between the trimmed V and J ends, which lost 4 bases and 0 bases, there was a span of 24 bases. The CDR3 runs to 18 residues.

The chain couples TRBV3-1 to TRBJ1-1; D may be TRBD1 (6 bases). This CDR3 is built from 11 residues. The ends were cut back, 8 bases at V and 7 bases at J, with 11 bases in the middle. In germline, CDR1 is LGHDT, CDR2 YNNKEL (reference sequence). CDR3 in DNA: TGTGCCAGCTTGCGGACAGATGAAGCTTTCTTT. Translated, it gives CASLRTDEAFF.

V gene TRBV20-1 combines with J gene TRBJ2-7; D unclear. The germline V gene encodes CDR1 DFQATT and CDR2 SNEGSKA (reference sequence). Trimming took off 1 base at V and 2 bases at J, with 9 bases between the two ends. The CDR3 loop spans 13 amino acids. In DNA form, the CDR3 reads TGCAGTGCTAGAGGTAGCTCGACCTACGAGCAGTACTTC. This codes for CSARGSSTYEQYF.

J is TRBJ2-7 and V is TRBV6-5, with 11 positions matching TRBD1. V gave up 2 bases and J gave up 0 bases; unmatched junction bases: 3. CDR1 is MNHEY, CDR2 SVGAGI, per germline. The CDR3 sequence is 16 residues long. CDR3 sequence: CASSYRGQGVSYEQYF. The CDR3 DNA sequence: TGTGCCAGCAGTTACCGGGGACAGGGGGTCTCCTACGAGCAGTACTTC.

This clonotype appeared a few times. The chain uses TRBV20-1 and TRBJ1-2; no definite D call. V gave up 3 bases and J gave up 5 bases, with 13 bases separating them. Germline V lookup: CDR1 DFQATT, CDR2 SNEGSKA (reference sequence). CDR3 length equals 13 residues. The CDR3 sequence is CSASAGLLYGYTF. In DNA form, the CDR3 reads TGCAGTGCTAGTGCGGGCCTACTATATGGCTACACCTTC.

V and J are TRBV7-2 and TRBJ2-3; D gene ambiguous. The CDR3 covers 14 residues. Germline CDR1 and CDR2: SGHTA and FQGNSA. The V end was cut by 2 bases, the J end by 5 bases, with 11 bases between. The CDR3 reads CASSLLQVQDTQYF. CDR3 coding DNA: TGTGCCAGCAGCTTACTTCAGGTGCAAGATACGCAGTATTTT.

There are a few counts of this clonotype. The chain is built from TRBV20-1 and TRBJ2-1, with 11 bases lining up with TRBD2. CDR3 size: 14 residues. Trimming at V came to 6 bases and at J to 1 base, leaving 2 bases not matched to a gene. Looked up from germline, CDR1 is DFQATT and CDR2 is SNEGSKA (reference sequence). The CDR3 spells CSARTSGSYNEQFF. DNA of the CDR3: TGCAGTGCCAGGACTAGCGGGTCCTACAATGAGCAGTTCTTC.

This clonotype was counted between two and nine times. The chain joins TRBV9 to TRBJ2-1; TRBD2 might be the D (5 bases). Deletions cut 4 bases from V and 9 bases from J, with 11 bases between. The CDR3 length is 12 residues. Germline-derived CDR1 and CDR2 are SGDLS and YYNGEE. CDR3 in amino acids: CASSRSVSEQFF. In DNA, the CDR3 is TGTGCCAGCAGCCGTAGCGTTTCTGAGCAGTTCTTC.

This clonotype was detected ten times or more. The chain has TRBV20-1 and TRBJ2-3; D unresolved. The germline V gene encodes CDR1 DFQATT and CDR2 SNEGSKA (reference sequence). The CDR3 runs 10 residues. V was pared by 6 bases and J by 2 bases, with 3 bases between. The DNA of the CDR3 is TGCAGTGCACTCACAGATACGCAGTATTTT. Its protein product is CSALTDTQYF.

This clonotype has at least ten counts. V and J are TRBV4-3 and TRBJ2-3, with 9 bases lining up with TRBD2. The germline gives CDR1 LGHNA, CDR2 YSLEER. Trimming cost V 2 bases and J 4 bases; bases outside gene matches: 7. The CDR3 is 16 residues long. The CDR3 is CASSQQAGGGADTQYF. CDR3 nucleotide sequence: TGCGCCAGCAGCCAACAAGCGGGAGGTGGGGCAGATACGCAGTATTTT.

This clonotype was picked up a small number of times. The chain employs TRBV5-1 and TRBJ2-7; D unclear. The CDR3 is 12 amino acids. Germline V CDR1 and CDR2: SGHRS, YFSETQ. Trimming took 1 base from V and 7 from J, leaving 9 bases between them. DNA of the CDR3: TGCGCCAGCAGCTTGCTTGGGCAGGAGCAGTACTTC. It encodes CASSLLGQEQYF. The full variable domain, completed using reference TRBV5-1 and TRBJ2-7, is KAGVTQTPRYLIKTRGQQVTLSCSPISGHRSVSWYQQTPGQGLQFLFEYFSETQRNKGNFPGRFSGRQFSNSRSEMNVSTLELGDSALYLCASSLLGQEQYFGPGTRLTVT.

The chain combines TRBV7-6 with TRBJ2-7; D gene unclear. V gave up 9 bases and J gave up 6 bases, with 15 bases separating them. In germline, CDR1 is SGHVS, CDR2 FNYEAQ. This CDR3 has 12 amino acids. The CDR3 loop is CARSPPWIEQYF. The CDR3 nucleotides read TGTGCCAGAAGCCCCCCGTGGATCGAGCAGTACTTC.

The chain joins TRBV5-4 to TRBJ2-3; 9 bases line up with TRBD2. The junction had 10 bases not matched to a gene; V was cut back by 3 bases and J by 2 bases. Germline V gives CDR1 SGHNT, CDR2 YYREEE (reference sequence). The CDR3 is 17 residues long. The CDR3 bases are TGTGCCAGCAGCTCTCCCTTGGGCGGGGGGGTCACAGATACGCAGTATTTT. This translates into CASSSPLGGGVTDTQYF.

This clonotype has at least ten counts. The chain joins TRBV27 to TRBJ2-3; 12 bases are shared with TRBD2. Germline CDR1 reads MNHEY; CDR2 reads SMNVEV (reference sequence). The junction had 7 bases not matched to a gene; V was cut back by 5 bases and J by 4 bases. The CDR3 has 16 amino acids. The CDR3 region has the DNA TGTGCCAGCAGTCGAATTCTAGCGGGAGGGGCAGATACGCAGTATTTT. This sequence encodes CASSRILAGGADTQYF.